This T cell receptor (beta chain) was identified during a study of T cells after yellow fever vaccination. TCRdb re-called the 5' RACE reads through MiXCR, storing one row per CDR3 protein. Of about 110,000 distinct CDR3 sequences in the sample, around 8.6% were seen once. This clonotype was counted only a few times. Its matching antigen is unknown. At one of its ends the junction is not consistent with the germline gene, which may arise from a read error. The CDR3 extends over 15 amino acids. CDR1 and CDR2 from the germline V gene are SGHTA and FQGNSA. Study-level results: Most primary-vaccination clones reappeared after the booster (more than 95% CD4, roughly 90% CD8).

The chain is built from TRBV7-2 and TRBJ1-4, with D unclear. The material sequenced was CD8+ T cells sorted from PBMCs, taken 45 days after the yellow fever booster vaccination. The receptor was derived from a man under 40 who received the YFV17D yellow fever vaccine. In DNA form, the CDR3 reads TGTGCCAGCAGCTTAGTCTTTGCAGCGAATGAGAAACTGTTTTTT. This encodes CASSLVFAANEKLFF.